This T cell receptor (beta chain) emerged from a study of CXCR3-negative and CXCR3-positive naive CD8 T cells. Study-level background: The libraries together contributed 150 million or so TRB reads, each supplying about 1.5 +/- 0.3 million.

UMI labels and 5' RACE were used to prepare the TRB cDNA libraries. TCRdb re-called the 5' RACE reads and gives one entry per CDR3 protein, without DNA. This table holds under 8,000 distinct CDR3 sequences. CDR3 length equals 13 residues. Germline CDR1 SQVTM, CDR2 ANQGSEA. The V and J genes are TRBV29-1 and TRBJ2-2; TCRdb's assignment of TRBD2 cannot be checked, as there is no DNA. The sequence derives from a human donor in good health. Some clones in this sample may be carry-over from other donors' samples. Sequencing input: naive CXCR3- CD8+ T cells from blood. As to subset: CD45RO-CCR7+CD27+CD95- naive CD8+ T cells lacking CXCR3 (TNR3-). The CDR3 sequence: CSVERGGTGELFF.